The rows below give T cell receptor beta chains drawn from one sample of a study of technical replicates of blood from a few donors. Assay used: immunoSEQ multiplex PCR; TCRdb lists only in-frame clones, some missing. The profile shows approximately 73,000 clones, about 92% of them singletons. What was sequenced was T cells isolated from PBMCs. These receptors came from a human donor in good health. Both conserved end residues are part of each CDR3. D genes are given only for firm matches. Rows may omit the clone size; those that give it use once, few, many or a size class.

18	TRBD2	TRBJ2-2	TRBV4-3	.	TGCGCCAGCAGCGCTGGCCTAGCGGGAGCGGCGGTCACCGGGGAGCTGTTTTTT	CASSAGLAGAAVTGELFF
15	TRBD1	TRBJ1-2	TRBV28	.	TGTGCCAGCAGTTCCCCCGGGACAGGGTACTATGGCTACACCTTC	CASSSPGTGYYGYTF
13	.	TRBJ1-1	TRBV18	few	TGTGCCAGCTCACCAAGAGAGAACACTGAAGCTTTCTTT	CASSPRENTEAFF
16	TRBD1	TRBJ1-2	TRBV6-5	.	TGTGCCAGCAGTTGGGACAGGTGGGGGAGGGACTATGGCTACACCTTC	CASSWDRWGRDYGYTF
14	TRBD2	TRBJ2-7	TRBV19	.	TGTGCCAGTAGTATGCTAGCGGGGGCCTACGAGCAGTACTTC	CASSMLAGAYEQYF
15	.	TRBJ2-7	TRBV7-2	.	TGTGCCAGCAGCTCTCGACAGAAGATCCCCTACGAGCAGTACTTC	CASSSRQKIPYEQYF
16	.	TRBJ2-5	TRBV4-1	.	TGCGCCAGCAGCCAAGTTGGGACTCGAGGAAAAGAGACCCAGTACTTC	CASSQVGTRGKETQYF
15	.	TRBJ1-1	TRBV29-1	.	TGCAGCGCCCACCTACTGGGAGGGGATAGGACTGAAGCTTTCTTT	CSAHLLGGDRTEAFF
14	TRBD1	TRBJ1-2	TRBV19	.	TGTGCCAGTAGTATGGGGGACAGGGCCTATGGCTACACCTTC	CASSMGDRAYGYTF
15	.	TRBJ1-1	TRBV15	.	TGTGCCACCAGCAGAGTCAGCGGTGGGAACACTGAAGCTTTCTTT	CATSRVSGGNTEAFF
15	.	TRBJ2-7	TRBV2	.	TGTGCCAGCAGTGAGCTAGGCGGGCCTTCCTACGAGCAGTACTTC	CASSELGGPSYEQYF